This T cell receptor beta chain emerged from a study of blood T cell repertoires in COVID-19 (dated by TCRdb to about 2020). About the study as a whole: Collaborator samples came from the United States, Italy and Spain and covered acute and convalescent phases of COVID-19. The material from the prospective study consisted of cDNA or gDNA derived from T cells, B-cell-depleted T cells, or PBMCs. Subjects who had been exposed to COVID-19, were actively infected with it, or had recovered from it provided the deeply sampled blood TCRbeta repertoires that made up the dataset. A freely available public database, intended as a resource for researchers studying the immune response to SARS-CoV-2, is where the repertoires were released. The samples were drawn from two sources: the first 160 participants of the ongoing ImmuneRACE study, and fewer than 1,500 subjects contributed by 6 global collaborators. Sample metadata almost always included a de-identified subject ID, COVID-19 status, age in years and sex. HLA class I and class II types, where available, came from metadata supplied by the sample provider rather than from assay-based typing.

The collaborating institutions used their own protocols to collect whole blood in K2EDTA tubes. For TCRbeta analysis, collaborators shipped samples in one of three forms: frozen whole blood, isolated PBMCs, or DNA extracted from either of those sample types. CDR1 and CDR2 are read off the germline V gene as SQVTM and ANQGSEA. The CDR3 measures 13 amino acids from cysteine to phenylalanine. The retained sequence is limited to the CDR3, 39 bases, with the frame set at the first base. Trimming removed 4 bases from V and 8 bases from J; the gene matches leave 9 bases unexplained. As to this clone: Its recognized antigen is unknown. Base qualities are not at hand, and no much larger clone is one base apart.

TCRbeta CDR3 regions were amplified from genomic DNA using the immunoSEQ Assay, a bias-controlled multiplex PCR. Processing in the source paper ran as follows. Nucleated cell counts per sample were estimated from amplification of reference gene primers within the assay. Sequence reads were collapsed and filtered to measure the absolute abundance of every unique TCRbeta CDR3 rearrangement. For each sample, productive Simpson clonality was calculated as the square root of Simpson's diversity index over productive rearrangements. TCRdb re-hosts the immuneACCESS table, in-frame sequences only. Its copies lack some clones; in the studies checked, an unresolved V gene accounts for under half of them, and the cause for the rest is not known. The DNA gave D and trimming, while V, J and clone size come from that table. The sample table holds more than 400,000 clones, of which 70% to 90% were seen once. The ten largest clones add up to about 3.2% of the sample.

The paper's findings and limits, for the study overall: How much clinical and demographic metadata was included differed by source and by participant, and the metadata was provided uncurated.

The TCR sequence derives from a human donor in a cohort sampled during active COVID-19. The rearranged chain carries TRBV29-1 and TRBJ1-2, with 8 bases matching TRBD1. The specimen was peripheral blood. DNA sequence: TGCAGCGTTGTGGTCGGACAGGGTAGAGGCTACACCTTC. Its product reads: CSVVVGQGRGYTF.